This T cell receptor (beta chain) was observed in a study of identical twins. cDNA molecules carried unique molecular identifiers, and template switching added a universal primer site. TCRdb reprocessed the 5' RACE reads with MiXCR, giving one entry per CDR3 protein. The repertoire includes hundreds of thousands of distinct CDR3 sequences, over 8.5% of them detected once, and 0.98% sits in the top ten. To note about this clonotype: Its antigen is unknown.

Whole-study findings and limits: High-abundance cord blood beta clonotypes had fewer insertions; memory repertoires showed none. Zero-insertion analyses were open to partial confounding by invariant MAIT and iNKT cells.

The data were also submitted as part of a second study, on yellow fever vaccine responses in identical twins.

The sequencing input was PBMCs. This TCR was sampled from a woman aged 18 to 35 in good health.

The DNA for the CDR3 is TGCAGTGCTAGAGATAGACAAGGGGGAGACAATGAGCAGTTCTTC. Protein sequence: CSARDRQGGDNEQFF. J is TRBJ2-1 and V is TRBV20-1; perhaps TRBD1 as D (6 bases). The CDR3 is made up of 15 amino acids. V was cut by 0 bases and J by 5 bases, with 14 bases left in between. From germline, CDR1 is DFQATT and CDR2 SNEGSKA (reference sequence).